This TCR beta chain comes out of a study of regulatory T cells in long-lasting Graves disease. In the study overall: Positive TSH receptor antibodies alongside over 5 years of antithyroid drugs were what marked Graves' disease as persistent. Study-level findings and limits: It was possible that the small sample size reduced accuracy. It was in persistent disease that TRBV28, TRBJ1-2 and TRBJ2-5 were favored.

Through Arm-PCR of CDR3 regions and iRepertoire HTBI primers, TCR beta libraries were built. MiXCR, applied by TCRdb to the multiplex PCR reads, yields one record per CDR3 protein. Among hundreds of thousands of distinct CDR3 sequences listed, roughly 21% were seen once. Time point: persistent/refractory GD, antithyroid drugs over 5 years with positive TRAb. TCR sequences were obtained from RNA taken from PBMCs. EDTA tubes received approximately 9 milliliters of collected peripheral blood. This clonotype came up many times. What it binds is not known. CDR3 length equals 14 residues. Germline values: CDR1 LGHNT, CDR2 FRNRAP. The ends were cut back, 1 base at V and 5 bases at J, with 11 bases in the middle.

The source was peripheral blood mononuclear cells (PBMCs), collected when the disease was refractory, from a patient treated with antithyroid drugs. This receptor was obtained from a female donor with Graves disease. V and J are TRBV12-5 and TRBJ1-1; D is ambiguous. The DNA of the CDR3 is TGTGCTAGTGGTTTGGCCCCGACCCGGACTGAAGCTTTCTTT. Translated, it gives CASGLAPTRTEAFF. Combining the CDR3 with reference TRBV12-5 and TRBJ1-1 gives the whole variable domain DARVTQTPRHKVTEMGQEVTMRCQPILGHNTVFWYRQTMMQGLELLAYFRNRAPLDDSGMPKDRFSAEMPDATLATLKIQPSEPRDSAVYFCASGLAPTRTEAFFGQGTRLTVV.